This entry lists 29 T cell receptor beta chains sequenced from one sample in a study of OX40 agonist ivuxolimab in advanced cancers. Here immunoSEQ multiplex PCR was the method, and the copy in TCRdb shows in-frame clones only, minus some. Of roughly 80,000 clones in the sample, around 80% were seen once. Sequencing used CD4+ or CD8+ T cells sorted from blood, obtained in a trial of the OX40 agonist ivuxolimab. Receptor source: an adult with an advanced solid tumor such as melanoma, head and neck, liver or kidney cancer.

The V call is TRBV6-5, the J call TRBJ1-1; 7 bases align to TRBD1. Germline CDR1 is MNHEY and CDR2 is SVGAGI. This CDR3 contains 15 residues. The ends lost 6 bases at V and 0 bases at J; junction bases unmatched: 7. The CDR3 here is CASSPNRGLNTEAFF. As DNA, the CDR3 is TGTGCCAGCAGCCCTAACAGGGGATTGAACACTGAAGCTTTCTTT.

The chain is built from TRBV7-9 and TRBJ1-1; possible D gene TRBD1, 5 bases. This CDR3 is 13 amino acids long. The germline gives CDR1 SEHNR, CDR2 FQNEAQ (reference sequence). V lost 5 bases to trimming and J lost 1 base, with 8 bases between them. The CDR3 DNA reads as TGTGCCAGCAGCCCTACAGGGAACACTGAAGCTTTCTTT. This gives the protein CASSPTGNTEAFF.

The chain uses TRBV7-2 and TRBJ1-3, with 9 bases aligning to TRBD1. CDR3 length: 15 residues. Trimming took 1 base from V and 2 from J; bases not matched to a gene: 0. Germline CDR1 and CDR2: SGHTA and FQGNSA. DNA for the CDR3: TGTGCCAGCAGCTTAGGGACAGGGGCTGGAAACACCATATATTTT. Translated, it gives CASSLGTGAGNTIYF.

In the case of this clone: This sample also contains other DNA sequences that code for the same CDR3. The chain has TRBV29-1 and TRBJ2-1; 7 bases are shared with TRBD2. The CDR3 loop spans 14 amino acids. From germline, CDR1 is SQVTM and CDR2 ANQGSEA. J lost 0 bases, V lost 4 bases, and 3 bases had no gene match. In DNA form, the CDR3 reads TGCAGCGTTGTGCGGGGGAGCTCCTACAATGAGCAGTTCTTC. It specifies CSVVRGSSYNEQFF.

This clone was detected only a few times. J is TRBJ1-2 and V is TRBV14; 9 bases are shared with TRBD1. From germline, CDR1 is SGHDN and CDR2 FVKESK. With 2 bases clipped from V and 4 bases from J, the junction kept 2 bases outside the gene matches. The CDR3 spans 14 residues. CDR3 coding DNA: TGTGCCAGCAGCCAACAGACAGGGGGCTATGGCTACACCTTC. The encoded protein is CASSQQTGGYGYTF.

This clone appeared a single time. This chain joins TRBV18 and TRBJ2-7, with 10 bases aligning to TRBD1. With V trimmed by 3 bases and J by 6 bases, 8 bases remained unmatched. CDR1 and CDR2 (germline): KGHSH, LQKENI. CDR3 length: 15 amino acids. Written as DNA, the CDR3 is TGTGCCAGCTCACCTCAAGGGGACAGGGGAAGCGAGCAGTACTTC. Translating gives CASSPQGDRGSEQYF.

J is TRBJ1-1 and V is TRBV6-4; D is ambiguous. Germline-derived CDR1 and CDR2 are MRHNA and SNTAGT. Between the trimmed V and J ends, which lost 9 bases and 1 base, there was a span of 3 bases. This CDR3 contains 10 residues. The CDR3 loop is CARANTEAFF. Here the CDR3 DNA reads TGTGCCAGAGCGAACACTGAAGCTTTCTTT.

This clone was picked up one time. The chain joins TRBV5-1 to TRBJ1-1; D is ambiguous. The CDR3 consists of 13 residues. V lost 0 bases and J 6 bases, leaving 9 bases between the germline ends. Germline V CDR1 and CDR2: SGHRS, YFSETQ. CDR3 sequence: CASSLESAAEAFF. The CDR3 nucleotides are TGCGCCAGCAGCTTGGAAAGCGCCGCTGAAGCTTTCTTT.

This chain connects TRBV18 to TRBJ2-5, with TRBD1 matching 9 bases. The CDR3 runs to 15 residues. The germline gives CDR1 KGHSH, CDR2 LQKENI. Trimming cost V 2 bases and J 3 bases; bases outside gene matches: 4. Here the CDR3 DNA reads TGTGCCAGCTCACCAAGGACAGGGGTTAAAGAGACCCAGTACTTC. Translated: CASSPRTGVKETQYF.

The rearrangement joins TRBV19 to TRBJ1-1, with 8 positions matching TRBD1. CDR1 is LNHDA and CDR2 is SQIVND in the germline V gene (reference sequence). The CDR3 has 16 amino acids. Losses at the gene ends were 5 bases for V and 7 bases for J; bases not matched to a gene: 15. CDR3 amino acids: CASSRRTGSTVGEAFF. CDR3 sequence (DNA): TGTGCCAGTAGTCGACGGACAGGGTCCACGGTGGGTGAAGCTTTCTTT.

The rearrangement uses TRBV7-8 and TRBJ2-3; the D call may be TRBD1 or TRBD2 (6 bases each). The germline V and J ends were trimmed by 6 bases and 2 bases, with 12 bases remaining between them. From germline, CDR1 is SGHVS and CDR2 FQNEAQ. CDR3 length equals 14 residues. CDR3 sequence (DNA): TGTGCCAGCAGGGGGGGCGCCATCACAGATACGCAGTATTTT. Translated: CASRGGAITDTQYF.

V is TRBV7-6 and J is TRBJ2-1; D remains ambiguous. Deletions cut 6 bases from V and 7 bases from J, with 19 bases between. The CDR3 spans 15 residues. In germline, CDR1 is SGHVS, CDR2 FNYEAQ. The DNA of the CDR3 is TGTGCCAGCAGGCCGGGTACAGAGCCCTGGAATGAGCAGTTCTTC. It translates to CASRPGTEPWNEQFF.

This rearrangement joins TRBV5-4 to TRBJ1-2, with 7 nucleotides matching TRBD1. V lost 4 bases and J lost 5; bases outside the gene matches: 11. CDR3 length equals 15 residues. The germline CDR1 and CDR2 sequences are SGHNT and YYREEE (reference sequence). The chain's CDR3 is CASSLGEQGSYGYTF. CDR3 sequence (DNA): TGTGCCAGCAGCCTGGGAGAACAGGGGAGTTATGGCTACACCTTC.

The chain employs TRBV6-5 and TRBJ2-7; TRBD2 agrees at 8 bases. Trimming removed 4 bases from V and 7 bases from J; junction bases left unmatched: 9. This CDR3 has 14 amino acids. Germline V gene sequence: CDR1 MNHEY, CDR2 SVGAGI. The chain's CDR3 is CASSSVRGVGEQYF. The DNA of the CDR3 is TGTGCCAGCAGTTCCGTGCGGGGGGTAGGGGAGCAGTACTTC.

CDR3 loop: CASSLLAGGVETQYF. CDR3 in DNA: TGTGCCAGCAGCTTACTAGCGGGGGGGGTAGAGACCCAGTACTTC. This chain uses TRBV7-6 with TRBJ2-5; TRBD2 aligns across 12 bases. Looked up from germline, CDR1 is SGHVS and CDR2 is FNYEAQ. Unmatched junction bases numbered 2, after V lost 2 bases and J lost 4 bases. This CDR3 comprises 15 residues.

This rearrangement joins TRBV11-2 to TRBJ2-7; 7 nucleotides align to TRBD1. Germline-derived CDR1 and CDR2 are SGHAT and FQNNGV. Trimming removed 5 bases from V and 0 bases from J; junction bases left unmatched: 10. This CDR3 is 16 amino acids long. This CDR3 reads CASSPLEGASSYEQYF. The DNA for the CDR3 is TGTGCCAGCAGCCCACTCGAGGGGGCAAGCTCCTACGAGCAGTACTTC.

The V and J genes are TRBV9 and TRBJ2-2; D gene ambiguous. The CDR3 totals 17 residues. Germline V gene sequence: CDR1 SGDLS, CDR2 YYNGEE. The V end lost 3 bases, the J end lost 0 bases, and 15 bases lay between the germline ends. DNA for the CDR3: TGTGCCAGCAGCGCCCCTTTGGGCCCCGCGAACACCGGGGAGCTGTTTTTT. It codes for CASSAPLGPANTGELFF.

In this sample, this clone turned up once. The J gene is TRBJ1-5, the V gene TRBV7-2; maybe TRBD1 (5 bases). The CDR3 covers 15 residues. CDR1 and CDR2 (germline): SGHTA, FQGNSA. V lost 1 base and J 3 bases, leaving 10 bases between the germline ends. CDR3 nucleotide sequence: TGTGCCAGCAGCTTAGGGCCAGGGATCAATCAGCCCCAGCATTTT. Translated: CASSLGPGINQPQHF.

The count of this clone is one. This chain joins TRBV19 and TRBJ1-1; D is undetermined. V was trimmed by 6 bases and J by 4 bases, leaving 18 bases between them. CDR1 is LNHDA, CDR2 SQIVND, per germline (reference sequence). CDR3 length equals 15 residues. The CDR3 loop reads CASSIQNRDSTEAFF. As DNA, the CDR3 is TGTGCCAGTAGCATCCAAAACCGGGATTCCACTGAAGCTTTCTTT. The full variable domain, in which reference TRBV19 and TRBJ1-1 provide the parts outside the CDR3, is DGGITQSPKYLFRKEGQNVTLSCEQNLNHDAMYWYRQDPGQGLRLIYYSQIVNDFQKGDIAEGYSVSREKKESFPLTVTSAQKNPTAFYLCASSIQNRDSTEAFFGQGTRLTVV.

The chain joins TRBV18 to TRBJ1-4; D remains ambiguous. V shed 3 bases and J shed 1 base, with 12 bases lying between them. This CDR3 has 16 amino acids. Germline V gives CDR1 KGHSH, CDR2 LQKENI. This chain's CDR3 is CASSPSRIGTNEKLFF. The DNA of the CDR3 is TGTGCCAGCTCACCCTCCCGGATAGGAACTAATGAAAAACTGTTTTTT.

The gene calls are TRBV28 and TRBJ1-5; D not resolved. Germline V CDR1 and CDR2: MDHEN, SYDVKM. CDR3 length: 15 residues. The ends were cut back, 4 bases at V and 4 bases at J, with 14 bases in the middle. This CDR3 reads CASSSPTLGNQPQHF. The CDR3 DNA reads TGTGCCAGCAGTTCCCCTACATTGGGAAATCAGCCCCAGCATTTT.

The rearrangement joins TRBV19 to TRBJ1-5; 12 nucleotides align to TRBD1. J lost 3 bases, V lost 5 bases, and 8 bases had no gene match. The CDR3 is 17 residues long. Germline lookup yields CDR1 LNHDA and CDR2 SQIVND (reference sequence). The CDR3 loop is CASSPGTGGAYNQPQHF. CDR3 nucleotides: TGTGCCAGTAGTCCCGGGACAGGGGGCGCGTACAATCAGCCCCAGCATTTT.

DNA for the CDR3: TGTGCCAGTAGTATACACGGGACAGGGGATGAAAAACTGTTTTTT. Amino acids: CASSIHGTGDEKLFF. The V and J genes are TRBV19 and TRBJ1-4; 10 bases match TRBD1. The trim removed 2 bases at V and 6 bases at J, leaving 3 bases unmatched. The germline CDR1 and CDR2 sequences are LNHDA and SQIVND (reference sequence). The CDR3 extends over 15 amino acids.

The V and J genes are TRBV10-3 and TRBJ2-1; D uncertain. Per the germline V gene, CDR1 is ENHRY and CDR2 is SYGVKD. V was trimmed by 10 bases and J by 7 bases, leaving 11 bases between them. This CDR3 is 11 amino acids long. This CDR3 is CATVRNNEQFF. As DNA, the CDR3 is TGTGCCACCGTTAGGAATAATGAGCAGTTCTTC.

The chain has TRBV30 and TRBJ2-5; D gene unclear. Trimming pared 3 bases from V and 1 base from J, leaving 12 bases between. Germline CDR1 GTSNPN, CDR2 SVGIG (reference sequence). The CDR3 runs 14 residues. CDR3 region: CAWRVHGPQETQYF. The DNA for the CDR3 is TGTGCCTGGAGGGTACATGGGCCCCAAGAGACCCAGTACTTC.

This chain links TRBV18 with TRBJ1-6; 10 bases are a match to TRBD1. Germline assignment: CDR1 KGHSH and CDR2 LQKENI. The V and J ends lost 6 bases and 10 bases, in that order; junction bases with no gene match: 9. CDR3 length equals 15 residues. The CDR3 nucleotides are TGTGCCAGCTCGTCACATGGACAGGGGGAATCACCCCTCCACTTT. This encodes CASSSHGQGESPLHF.

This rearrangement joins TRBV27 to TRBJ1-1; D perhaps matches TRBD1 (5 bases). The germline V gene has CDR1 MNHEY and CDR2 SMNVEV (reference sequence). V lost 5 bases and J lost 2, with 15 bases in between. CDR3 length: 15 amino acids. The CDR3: CASSDRGTSNTEAFF. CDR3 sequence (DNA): TGTGCCAGCAGTGACCGGGGGACGTCTAACACTGAAGCTTTCTTT.

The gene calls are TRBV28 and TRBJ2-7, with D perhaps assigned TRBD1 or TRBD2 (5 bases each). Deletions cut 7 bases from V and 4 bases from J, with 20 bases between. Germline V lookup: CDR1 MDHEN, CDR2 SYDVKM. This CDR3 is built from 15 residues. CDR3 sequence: CASIAGDSGPYEQYF. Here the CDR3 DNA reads TGTGCCAGCATTGCGGGCGACAGTGGTCCGTACGAGCAGTACTTC.

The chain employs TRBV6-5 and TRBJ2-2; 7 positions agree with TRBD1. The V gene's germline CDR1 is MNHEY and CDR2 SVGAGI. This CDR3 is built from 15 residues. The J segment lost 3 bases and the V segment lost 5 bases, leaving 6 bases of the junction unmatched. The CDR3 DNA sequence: TGTGCCAGCAGTCTCCAGGGGGATGACACCGGGGAGCTGTTTTTT. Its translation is CASSLQGDDTGELFF.